This T cell receptor (beta chain) came from a study of T cells after yellow fever vaccination. Findings and caveats of the study: There was a small share of clonotypes that showed up in both the CD4 and CD8 compartments. The secondary response was weaker, and its peak arrived faster, on day 5 versus 15. Detected again after the booster were most primary-vaccination clones, at 95% to 96% CD4 and approximately 90% CD8. Abundant bulk-derived clonotypes could contaminate FACS-sorted repertoires.

TCRdb analysed the 5' RACE reads with MiXCR anew, one entry per CDR3 protein. This table holds hundreds of thousands of distinct CDR3 sequences, roughly 13% found once. With respect to this clonotype: The target antigen is unknown.

V dropped 5 bases and J dropped 6; count of bases not matched to a gene: 1. CDR3 length: 13 residues. The sequences come from PBMCs, collected on the day of the yellow fever booster vaccination. The gene calls are TRBV12-3 or TRBV12-4 and TRBJ2-7; 13 bases match TRBD2. The TCR originated in a man aged 25-45 years who received the YFV17D yellow fever vaccine. The CDR3 DNA reads TGTGCCAGCAGTCGACTAGCGGGAGGCGAGCAGTACTTC. This encodes CASSRLAGGEQYF.